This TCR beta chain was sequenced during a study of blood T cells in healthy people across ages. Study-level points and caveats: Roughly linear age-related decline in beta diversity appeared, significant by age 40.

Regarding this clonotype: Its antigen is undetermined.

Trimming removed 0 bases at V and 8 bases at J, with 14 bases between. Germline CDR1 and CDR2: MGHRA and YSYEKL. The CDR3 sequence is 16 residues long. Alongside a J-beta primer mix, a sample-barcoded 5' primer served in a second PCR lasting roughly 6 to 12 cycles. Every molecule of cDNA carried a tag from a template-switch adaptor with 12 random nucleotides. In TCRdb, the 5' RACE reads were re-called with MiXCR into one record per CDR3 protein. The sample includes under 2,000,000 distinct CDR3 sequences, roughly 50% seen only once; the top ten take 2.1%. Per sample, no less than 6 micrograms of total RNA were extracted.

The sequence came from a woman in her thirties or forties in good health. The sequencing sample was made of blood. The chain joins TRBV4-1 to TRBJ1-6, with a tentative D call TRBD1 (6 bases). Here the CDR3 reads CASSQEGQGLHSPLHF. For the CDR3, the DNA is TGCGCCAGCAGCCAAGAAGGGCAGGGGCTCCATTCACCCCTCCACTTT.